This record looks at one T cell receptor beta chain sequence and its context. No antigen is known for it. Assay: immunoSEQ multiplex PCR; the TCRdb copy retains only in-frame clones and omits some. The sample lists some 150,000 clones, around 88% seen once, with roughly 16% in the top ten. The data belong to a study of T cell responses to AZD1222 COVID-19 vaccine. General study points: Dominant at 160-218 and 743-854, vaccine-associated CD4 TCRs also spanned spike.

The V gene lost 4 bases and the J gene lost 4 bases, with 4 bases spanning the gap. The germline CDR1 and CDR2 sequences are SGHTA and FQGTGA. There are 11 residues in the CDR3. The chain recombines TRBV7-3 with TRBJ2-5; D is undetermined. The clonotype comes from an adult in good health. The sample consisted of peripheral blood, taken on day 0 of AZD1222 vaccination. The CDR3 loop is CASSWGETQYF. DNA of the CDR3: TGTGCCAGCAGCTGGGGAGAGACCCAGTACTTC.